Presented here are 19 T cell receptor beta chains from one specimen sequenced in a study of blood T cells in healthy people across ages. Primed by a sample-barcoded 5' primer and a J-beta primer mix, a second PCR proceeded for about 7 to 11 cycles. TCRdb called the 5' RACE reads again in MiXCR, with one record for every CDR3 protein. The data show about 1.7 million distinct CDR3 sequences, roughly 27% seen once. Sequences were obtained from blood. The receptors shown here come from a woman aged 25-40 years in good health.

To note about this clonotype: One end of the junction fails to match germline, which may point to a read error. The gene calls are TRBV6-5 and TRBJ2-1; TRBD2 aligns across 8 bases. This CDR3 is 17 amino acids long. Germline CDR1 MNHEY, CDR2 SVGAGI. In nucleotides, the CDR3 is TGTGCCAGCGGTTACTCGGAGCGGGGGAGCTCCTACAATGAGCAGTTCTTC. Its protein product is CASGYSERGSSYNEQFF.

This clonotype has a handful of counts. This chain joins TRBV18 and TRBJ2-1; 9 nucleotides align to TRBD1. J lost 4 bases, V lost 5 bases, and 6 bases had no gene match. The CDR3 consists of 15 residues. Germline CDR1 reads KGHSH; CDR2 reads LQKENI. The CDR3 region has the DNA TGTGCCAGCTCAGTCGGGACAGGGTTATACAATGAGCAGTTCTTC. This encodes CASSVGTGLYNEQFF. Combining the CDR3 with reference TRBV18 and TRBJ2-1 gives the whole variable domain NAGVMQNPRHLVRRRGQEARLRCSPMKGHSHVYWYRQLPEEGLKFMVYLQKENIIDESGMPKERFSAEFPKEGPSILRIQQVVRGDSAAYFCASSVGTGLYNEQFFGPGTRLTVL.

The genes are TRBV12-5 and TRBJ2-7; 7 bases fit TRBD1. The CDR3 extends over 13 amino acids. Germline values: CDR1 LGHNT, CDR2 FRNRAP. The trim removed 6 bases at V and 2 bases at J, leaving 4 bases unmatched. For the CDR3, the DNA is TGTGCTAGTGGCCAGGGGGTTACCTACGAGCAGTACTTC. Protein sequence: CASGQGVTYEQYF.

The chain joins TRBV6-5 to TRBJ2-4; possibly TRBD1 or TRBD2 for D (5 bases each). CDR3 length equals 10 residues. The V gene's germline CDR1 is MNHEY and CDR2 SVGAGI. V gave up 6 bases and J gave up 12 bases, with 9 bases separating them. CDR3 nucleotide sequence: TGTGCCAGCAGCCCGGGGCCTCAGTACTTC. Protein product: CASSPGPQYF.

This clonotype was seen a handful of times. This rearrangement joins TRBV6-5 to TRBJ2-5, with 9 nucleotides matching TRBD2. The CDR3 consists of 17 residues. The germline gives CDR1 MNHEY, CDR2 SVGAGI. The junction had 12 bases not matched to a gene; V was cut back by 2 bases and J by 5 bases. DNA of the CDR3: TGTGCCAGCAGTTACGGGGCGGGAGGGCCCTCGATGGAGACCCAGTACTTC. It yields the protein CASSYGAGGPSMETQYF.

This clonotype was seen only a few times. The rearrangement joins TRBV11-2 to TRBJ2-1; unclear D gene. Looked up from germline, CDR1 is SGHAT and CDR2 is FQNNGV. The V and J ends lost 7 bases and 4 bases respectively, with 11 bases between them. The CDR3 sequence is 13 residues long. The CDR3 reads CASTTVGYNEQFF. The CDR3 nucleotides read TGTGCCAGCACCACCGTCGGGTACAATGAGCAGTTCTTC.

V and J are TRBV20-1 and TRBJ1-5; 8 bases are shared with TRBD1. CDR3 length equals 14 residues. V dropped 6 bases and J dropped 1; count of bases not matched to a gene: 5. Germline CDR1 and CDR2: DFQATT and SNEGSKA (reference sequence). Written as DNA, the CDR3 is TGCAGTGCAACCAGGGGGCCGAGCAATCAGCCCCAGCATTTT. The encoded protein is CSATRGPSNQPQHF.

This clonotype was detected a few times. The chain recombines TRBV3-1 with TRBJ1-2, with D uncertain. The germline V and J ends were trimmed by 3 bases and 4 bases, with 12 bases remaining between them. Germline CDR1 reads LGHDT; CDR2 reads YNNKEL (reference sequence). The CDR3 runs to 14 residues. CDR3 region: CASSHVGGFYGYTF. The CDR3 bases are TGTGCCAGCAGCCACGTCGGCGGCTTCTATGGCTACACCTTC.

The chain has TRBV19 and TRBJ2-7; D gene unclear. The CDR3 is 13 residues long. CDR1 LNHDA and CDR2 SQIVND come from the germline V gene (reference sequence). Trimming cost V 9 bases and J 2 bases, with 14 bases left between them. The chain's CDR3 is CASGRGQTYEQYF. CDR3 in DNA: TGTGCCAGCGGACGTGGGCAGACCTACGAGCAGTACTTC.

On this clonotype: This may be a read error: a much more frequent sequence differs by one nucleotide. This chain connects TRBV6-2 or TRBV6-3 to TRBJ2-1; no reliable D call. Germline V gene data show CDR1 as MNHEY and CDR2 as SVGEGT. V was shortened by 2 bases and J by 0 bases, with 8 bases between the two germline ends. CDR3 length: 15 residues. CDR3 sequence reads: CASSYGWASYNEQFF. CDR3 coding DNA: TGTGCCAGCAGTTACGGATGGGCCTCCTACAATGAGCAGTTCTTC.

The rearrangement uses TRBV12-5 and TRBJ2-7, with unresolved D. V shed 1 base and J shed 6 bases, with 16 bases lying between them. The CDR3 spans 15 residues. Germline assignment: CDR1 LGHNT and CDR2 FRNRAP. CDR3 in amino acids: CASGLAPGPHLEQYF. The CDR3 DNA sequence: TGTGCTAGTGGTTTGGCCCCCGGACCCCATCTCGAGCAGTACTTC.

The gene calls are TRBV19 and TRBJ1-2; D is undetermined. Trimming shortened V by 4 bases and J by 2 bases, and 8 bases separated the two germline ends. Germline CDR1 is LNHDA and CDR2 is SQIVND (reference sequence). This CDR3 region has 13 residues. Here the CDR3 DNA reads TGTGCCAGTAGTAAGGGCCTCAACTATGGCTACACCTTC. Protein: CASSKGLNYGYTF. Full variable domain (outside the CDR3, taken from reference TRBV19 and TRBJ1-2): DGGITQSPKYLFRKEGQNVTLSCEQNLNHDAMYWYRQDPGQGLRLIYYSQIVNDFQKGDIAEGYSVSREKKESFPLTVTSAQKNPTAFYLCASSKGLNYGYTFGSGTRLTVV.

The J gene is TRBJ2-7, the V gene TRBV7-9; no definite D call. Germline CDR1 and CDR2: SEHNR and FQNEAQ (reference sequence). Trimming stripped 1 base from V and 0 bases from J, with 10 bases between. This CDR3 comprises 15 residues. CDR3 in DNA: TGTGCCAGCAGCTTAGAGCCACCTTACTCCTACGAGCAGTACTTC. It yields the protein CASSLEPPYSYEQYF.

This clonotype was observed at least ten times. This sequence joins TRBV7-2 and TRBJ2-5; D might be TRBD1 (6 bases). From germline, CDR1 is SGHTA and CDR2 FQGNSA. The ends were cut back, 5 bases at V and 6 bases at J, with 10 bases in the middle. The CDR3 extends over 12 amino acids. This chain's CDR3 is CASSPDRKTQYF. The CDR3 region has the DNA TGTGCCAGCAGCCCGGACAGAAAGACCCAGTACTTC. The whole variable domain, filled in from reference TRBV7-2 and TRBJ2-5, reads GAGVSQSPSNKVTEKGKDVELRCDPISGHTALYWYRQSLGQGLEFLIYFQGNSAPDKSGLPSDRFSAERTGGSVSTLTIQRTQQEDSAVYLCASSPDRKTQYFGPGTRLLVL.

J is TRBJ2-3 and V is TRBV6-5; D is ambiguous. Trimming removed 8 bases from V and 0 bases from J, with 12 bases in between. Germline values: CDR1 MNHEY, CDR2 SVGAGI. This CDR3 comprises 14 residues. CDR3 bases: TGTGCCAGCCGCAATCACGCCAGCACAGATACGCAGTATTTT. Amino acids: CASRNHASTDTQYF.

In this sample, this clonotype turned up a few times. V and J are TRBV9 and TRBJ1-6; the D gene is possibly TRBD1 (6 bases). This CDR3 has 15 amino acids. The V end was cut by 0 bases, the J end by 9 bases, with 13 bases between. Germline V gene data show CDR1 as SGDLS and CDR2 as YYNGEE. The CDR3 spells CASSVVWTASSPLHF. CDR3 sequence (DNA): TGTGCCAGCAGCGTAGTATGGACAGCTAGTTCACCCCTCCACTTT.

The J gene is TRBJ2-1, the V gene TRBV4-3, with no clear D. CDR1 is LGHNA and CDR2 is YSLEER in the germline V gene. With 0 bases removed from V and 0 bases from J, the gap between germline ends came to 9 bases. CDR3 size: 16 residues. CDR3 coding DNA: TGCGCCAGCAGCCAAGATTCCAGGAGCTCCTACAATGAGCAGTTCTTC. It yields the protein CASSQDSRSSYNEQFF.

This clonotype was found a few times. The chain joins TRBV9 to TRBJ2-1; TRBD2 aligns across 9 bases. CDR3 length: 17 residues. After removal of 3 bases from V and 6 bases from J, the junction contained 13 bases not matched to a gene. Germline loops: CDR1 SGDLS, CDR2 YYNGEE. The CDR3 loop reads CASSASQGLAQLNEQFF. DNA of the CDR3: TGTGCCAGCAGCGCCTCCCAGGGACTAGCTCAGCTCAATGAGCAGTTCTTC.

The gene calls are TRBV12-3 or TRBV12-4 and TRBJ2-5; D is ambiguous. This CDR3 is 14 amino acids long. The V gene lost 7 bases and the J gene lost 0 bases, with 12 bases spanning the gap. CDR3 in amino acids: CASTPRPYQETQYF. Here the CDR3 DNA reads TGTGCCAGCACCCCTCGCCCGTACCAAGAGACCCAGTACTTC.